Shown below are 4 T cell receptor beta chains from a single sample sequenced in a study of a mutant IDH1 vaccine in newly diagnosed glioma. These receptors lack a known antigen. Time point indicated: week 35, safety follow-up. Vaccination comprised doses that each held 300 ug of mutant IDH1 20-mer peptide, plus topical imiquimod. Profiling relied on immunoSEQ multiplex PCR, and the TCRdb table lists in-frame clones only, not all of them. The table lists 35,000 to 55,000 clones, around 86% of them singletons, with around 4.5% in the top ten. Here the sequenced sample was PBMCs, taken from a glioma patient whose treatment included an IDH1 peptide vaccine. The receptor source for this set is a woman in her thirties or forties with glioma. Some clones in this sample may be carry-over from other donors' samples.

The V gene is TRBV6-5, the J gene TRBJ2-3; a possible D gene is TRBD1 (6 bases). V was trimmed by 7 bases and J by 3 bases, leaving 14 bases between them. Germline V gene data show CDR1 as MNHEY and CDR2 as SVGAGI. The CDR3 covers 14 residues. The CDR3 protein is CASKGDPQTDTQYF. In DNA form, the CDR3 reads TGTGCCAGCAAGGGGGACCCTCAGACAGATACGCAGTATTTT.

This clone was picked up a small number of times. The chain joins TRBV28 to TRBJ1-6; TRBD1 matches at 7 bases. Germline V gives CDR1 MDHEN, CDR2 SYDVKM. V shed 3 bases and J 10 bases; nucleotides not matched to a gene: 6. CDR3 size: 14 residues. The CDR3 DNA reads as TGTGCCAGCAGTTTGGTCGGGACAGAGTCACCCCTCCACTTT. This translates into CASSLVGTESPLHF.

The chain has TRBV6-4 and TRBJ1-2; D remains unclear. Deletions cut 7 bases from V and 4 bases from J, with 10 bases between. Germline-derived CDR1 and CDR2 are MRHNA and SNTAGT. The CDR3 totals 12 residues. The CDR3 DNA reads TGTGCCAGCAAAGGGCCGGGCTATGGCTACACCTTC. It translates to CASKGPGYGYTF.

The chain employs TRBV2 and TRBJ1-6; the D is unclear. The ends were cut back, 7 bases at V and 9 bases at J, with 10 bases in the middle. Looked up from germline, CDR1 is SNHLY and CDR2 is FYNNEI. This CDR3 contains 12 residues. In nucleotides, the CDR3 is TGTGCCAGCAAGGTGGACGTTTCACCCCTCCACTTT. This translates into CASKVDVSPLHF.